The sample holds one count of the clone carrying this T cell receptor (beta chain). Its antigen is not identified. Trimming left V 1 base short and J 9 bases short, with 13 bases between. Germline V CDR1 and CDR2: SGHDN, FVKESK. This CDR3 is built from 13 residues. A second PCR of 7 to 11 cycles used a sample-barcoded 5' primer and a J-beta primer mix. Each of the samples gave a minimum of 2.5 million paired-end reads that contained CDR3. TCRdb called the 5' RACE reads again in MiXCR, with one record for every CDR3 protein. The sample shows approximately 1.5 million distinct CDR3 sequences, approximately 43% of them seen only once. The data were obtained in a study of blood T cells in healthy people across ages. Whole-study findings and limits: Naive T cell percentage showed a strong correlation with TCR beta diversity.

The source material was blood. This clonotype was sampled from a woman aged 18-35 years in good health. V and J are TRBV14 and TRBJ2-7; unclear D gene. CDR3 region: CASSQASGLGQYF. The CDR3 bases are TGTGCCAGCAGCCAAGCCTCCGGGTTGGGGCAGTACTTC. Full variable domain (remainder filled in from reference TRBV14 and TRBJ2-7): EAGVTQFPSHSVIEKGQTVTLRCDPISGHDNLYWYRRVMGKEIKFLLHFVKESKQDESGMPNNRFLAERTGGTYSTLKVQPAELEDSGVYFCASSQASGLGQYFGPGTRLTVT.